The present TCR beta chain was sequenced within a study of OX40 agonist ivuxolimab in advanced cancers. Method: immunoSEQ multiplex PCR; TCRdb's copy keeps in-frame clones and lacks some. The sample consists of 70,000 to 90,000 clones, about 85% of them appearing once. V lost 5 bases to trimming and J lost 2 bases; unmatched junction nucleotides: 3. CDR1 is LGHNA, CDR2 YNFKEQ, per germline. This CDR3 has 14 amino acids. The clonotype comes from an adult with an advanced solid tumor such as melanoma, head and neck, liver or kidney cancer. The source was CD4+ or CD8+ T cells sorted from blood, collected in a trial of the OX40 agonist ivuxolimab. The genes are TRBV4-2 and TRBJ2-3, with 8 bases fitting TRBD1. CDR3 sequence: CASSLDRATDTQYF. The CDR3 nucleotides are TGTGCCAGCAGCTTGGACAGGGCCACAGATACGCAGTATTTT.